The clone carrying this T cell receptor beta chain has a count of ten or more. The entry originates in a study of T-cell reconstitution after alpha-beta-depleted transplantation in children. Unique molecular identifiers were incorporated during preparation of the TCRbeta library. TCRdb ran MiXCR on the PCR reads and lists one entry per CDR3 protein. Of more than 15,000 distinct CDR3 sequences listed, roughly 7.6% are singletons. CDR1 and CDR2 from the germline V gene are SNHLY and FYNNEI. The CDR3 extends over 11 amino acids. The V and J ends lost 6 bases and 3 bases respectively, with 6 bases between them.

Sequenced here: PBMCs, mostly from graft donor cells, sampled 60 days after TCRalphabeta/CD19-depleted stem cell transplant. V and J are TRBV2 and TRBJ2-7; D is undetermined. This TCR came from a boy under two years old who had a stem cell transplant for Wiskott-Aldrich syndrome, so the T cells may come from the graft donor. CDR3 loop: CASRQLYEQYF. Written as DNA, the CDR3 is TGTGCCAGCAGGCAGCTCTACGAGCAGTACTTC.